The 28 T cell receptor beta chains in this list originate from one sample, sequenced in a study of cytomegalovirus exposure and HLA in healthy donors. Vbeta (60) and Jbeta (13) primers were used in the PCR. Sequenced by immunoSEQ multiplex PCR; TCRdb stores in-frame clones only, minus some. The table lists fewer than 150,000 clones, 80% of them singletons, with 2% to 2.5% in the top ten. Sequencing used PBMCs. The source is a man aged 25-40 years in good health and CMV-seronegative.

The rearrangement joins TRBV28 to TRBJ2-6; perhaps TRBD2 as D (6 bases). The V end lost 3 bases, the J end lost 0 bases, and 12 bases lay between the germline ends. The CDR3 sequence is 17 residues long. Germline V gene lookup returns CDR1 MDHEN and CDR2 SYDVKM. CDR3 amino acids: CASSFGSWGSGANVLTF. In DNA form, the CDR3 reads TGTGCCAGCAGTTTCGGGAGCTGGGGCTCTGGGGCCAACGTCCTGACTTTC.

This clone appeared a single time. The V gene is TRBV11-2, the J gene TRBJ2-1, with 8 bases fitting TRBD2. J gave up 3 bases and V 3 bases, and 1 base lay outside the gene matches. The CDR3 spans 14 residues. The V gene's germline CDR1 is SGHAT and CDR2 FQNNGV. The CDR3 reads CASSLAGGYNEQFF. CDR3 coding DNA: TGTGCCAGCAGCTTGGCGGGGGGCTACAATGAGCAGTTCTTC.

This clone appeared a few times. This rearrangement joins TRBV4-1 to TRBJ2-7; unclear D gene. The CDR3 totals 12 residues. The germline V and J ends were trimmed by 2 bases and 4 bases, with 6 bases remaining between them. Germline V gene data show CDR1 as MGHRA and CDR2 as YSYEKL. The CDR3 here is CASSQNPYEQYF. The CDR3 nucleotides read TGCGCCAGCAGCCAAAATCCTTACGAGCAGTACTTC.

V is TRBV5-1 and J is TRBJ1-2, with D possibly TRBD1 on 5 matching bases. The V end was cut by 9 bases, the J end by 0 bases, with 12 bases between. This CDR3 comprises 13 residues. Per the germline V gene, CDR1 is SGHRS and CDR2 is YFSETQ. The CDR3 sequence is CATSTEPNYGYTF. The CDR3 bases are TGCGCCACCTCGACAGAACCTAACTATGGCTACACCTTC.

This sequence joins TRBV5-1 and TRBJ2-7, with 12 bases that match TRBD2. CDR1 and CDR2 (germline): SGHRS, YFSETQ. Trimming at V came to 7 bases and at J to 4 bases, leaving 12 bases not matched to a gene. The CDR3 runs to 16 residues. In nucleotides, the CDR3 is TGCGCCAGCTTTGACTGGGCTAGCGGGAGGGCATACGAGCAGTACTTC. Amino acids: CASFDWASGRAYEQYF.

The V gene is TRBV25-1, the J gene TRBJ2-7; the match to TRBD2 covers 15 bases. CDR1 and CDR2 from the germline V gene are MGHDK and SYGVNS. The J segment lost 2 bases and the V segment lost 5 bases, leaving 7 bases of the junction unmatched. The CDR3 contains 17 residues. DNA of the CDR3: TGTGCCAGCAGTCTGTGGACTAGCGGGAGGGAAGCCTACGAGCAGTACTTC. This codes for CASSLWTSGREAYEQYF.

CDR3 sequence: CASSLQDDQPQHF. The CDR3 DNA follows: TGTGCCAGCAGCCTACAGGATGATCAGCCCCAGCATTTT. The chain employs TRBV11-2 and TRBJ1-5, with D perhaps TRBD1 (5 bases). V lost 5 bases to trimming and J lost 5 bases, with 10 bases between them. The germline CDR1 and CDR2 sequences are SGHAT and FQNNGV. This CDR3 is 13 amino acids long.

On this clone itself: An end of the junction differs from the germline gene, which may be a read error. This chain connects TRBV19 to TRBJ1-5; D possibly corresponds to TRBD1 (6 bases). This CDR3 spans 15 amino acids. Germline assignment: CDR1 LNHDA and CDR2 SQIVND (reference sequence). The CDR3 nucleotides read TGTGCCAGTAGCTCCCCCGGACAGAACAATCAGCCCCAGAATTTT. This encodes CASSSPGQNNQPQNF.

CDR3 amino acids: CASSLGGPRTGGMRDGYTF. DNA of the CDR3: TGTGCCAGCAGCTTAGGCGGACCTCGGACAGGGGGTATGAGAGATGGCTACACCTTC. The chain combines TRBV7-9 with TRBJ1-2, with 10 bases matching TRBD1. This CDR3 comprises 19 residues. After removal of 1 base from V and 6 bases from J, the junction contained 17 bases not matched to a gene. CDR1 is SEHNR and CDR2 is FQNEAQ in the germline V gene (reference sequence).

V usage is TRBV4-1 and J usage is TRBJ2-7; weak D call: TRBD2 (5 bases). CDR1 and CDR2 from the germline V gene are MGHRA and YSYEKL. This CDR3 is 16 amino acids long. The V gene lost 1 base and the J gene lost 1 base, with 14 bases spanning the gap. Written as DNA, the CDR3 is TGCGCCAGCAGCCAAGGTCGAGCGGAAAATTCCTACGAGCAGTACTTC. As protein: CASSQGRAENSYEQYF.

CDR3 region: CASGGHVNTEAFF. In nucleotides, the CDR3 is TGTGCCAGCGGGGGCCATGTGAACACTGAAGCTTTCTTT. The chain has TRBV21-1 and TRBJ1-1; TRBD1 was called by the table and not checked on the DNA. TRBV21-1 is a pseudogene. The CDR3 covers 13 residues.

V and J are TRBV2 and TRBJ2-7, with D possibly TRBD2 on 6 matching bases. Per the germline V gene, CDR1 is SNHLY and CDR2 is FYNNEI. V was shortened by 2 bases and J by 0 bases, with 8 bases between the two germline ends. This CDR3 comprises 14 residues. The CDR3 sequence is CASSEYGSSYEQYF. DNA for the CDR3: TGTGCCAGCAGTGAATACGGGAGCTCCTACGAGCAGTACTTC.

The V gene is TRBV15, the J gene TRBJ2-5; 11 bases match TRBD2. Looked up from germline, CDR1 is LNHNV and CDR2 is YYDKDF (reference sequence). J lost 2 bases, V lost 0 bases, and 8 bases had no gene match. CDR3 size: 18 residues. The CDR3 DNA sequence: TGTGCCACCAGCAGAGATCTAGCGGGGGGAGGGCTACAAGAGACCCAGTACTTC. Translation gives CATSRDLAGGGLQETQYF. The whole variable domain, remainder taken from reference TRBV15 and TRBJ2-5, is DAMVIQNPRYQVTQFGKPVTLSCSQTLNHNVMYWYQQKSSQAPKLLFHYYDKDFNNEADTPDNFQSRRPNTSFCFLDIRSPGLGDTAMYLCATSRDLAGGGLQETQYFGPGTRLLVL.

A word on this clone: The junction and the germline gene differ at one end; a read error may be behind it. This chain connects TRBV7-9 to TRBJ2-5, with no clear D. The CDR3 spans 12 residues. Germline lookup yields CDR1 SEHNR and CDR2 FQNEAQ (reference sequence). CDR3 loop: CSSSFSRETQYF. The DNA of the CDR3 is TGTTCCAGCAGCTTCTCCAGGGAGACCCAGTACTTC.

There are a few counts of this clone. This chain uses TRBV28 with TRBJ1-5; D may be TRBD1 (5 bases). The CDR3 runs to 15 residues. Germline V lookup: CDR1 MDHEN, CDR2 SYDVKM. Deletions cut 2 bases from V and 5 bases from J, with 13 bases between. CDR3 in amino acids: CASSLRGGGYQPQHF. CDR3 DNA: TGTGCCAGCAGTTTACGGGGGGGAGGTTATCAGCCCCAGCATTTT.

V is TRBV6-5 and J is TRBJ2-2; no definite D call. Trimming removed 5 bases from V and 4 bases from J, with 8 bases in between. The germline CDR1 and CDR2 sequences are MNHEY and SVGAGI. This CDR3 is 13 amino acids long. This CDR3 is CASSDEVTGELFF. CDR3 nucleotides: TGTGCCAGCAGTGACGAGGTCACCGGGGAGCTGTTTTTT.

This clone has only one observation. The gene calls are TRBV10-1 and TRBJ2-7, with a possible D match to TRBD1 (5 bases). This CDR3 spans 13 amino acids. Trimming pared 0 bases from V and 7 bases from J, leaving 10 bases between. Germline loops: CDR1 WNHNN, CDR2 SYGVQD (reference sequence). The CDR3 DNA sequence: TGCGCCAGCAGTGAGTCGGCGAGACAGGAGCAGTACTTC. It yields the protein CASSESARQEQYF.

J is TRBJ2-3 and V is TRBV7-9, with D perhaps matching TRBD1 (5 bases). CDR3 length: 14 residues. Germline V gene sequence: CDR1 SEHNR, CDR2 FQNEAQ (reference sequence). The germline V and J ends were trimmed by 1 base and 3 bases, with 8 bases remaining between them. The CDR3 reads CASSLGQTTDTQYF. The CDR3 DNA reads TGTGCCAGCAGCTTAGGACAGACGACAGATACGCAGTATTTT. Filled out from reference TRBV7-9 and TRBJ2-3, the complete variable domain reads DTGVSQNPRHKITKRGQNVTFRCDPISEHNRLYWYRQTLGQGPEFLTYFQNEAQLEKSRLLSDRFSAERPKGSFSTLEIQRTEQGDSAMYLCASSLGQTTDTQYFGPGTRLTVL.

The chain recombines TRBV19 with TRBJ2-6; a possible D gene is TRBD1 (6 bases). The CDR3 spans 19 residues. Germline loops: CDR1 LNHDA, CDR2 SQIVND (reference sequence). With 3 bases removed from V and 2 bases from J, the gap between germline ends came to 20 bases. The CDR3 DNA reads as TGTGCCAGTAGTATTGGGGGCGCGTTATTCTGGGCTGGGGCCAACGTCCTGACTTTC. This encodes CASSIGGALFWAGANVLTF.

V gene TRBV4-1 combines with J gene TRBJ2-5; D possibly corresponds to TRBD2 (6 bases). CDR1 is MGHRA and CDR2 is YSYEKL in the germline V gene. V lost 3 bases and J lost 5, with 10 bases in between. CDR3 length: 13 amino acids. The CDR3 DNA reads TGCGCCAGCAGCCAGACTAGAGGGGAGACCCAGTACTTC. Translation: CASSQTRGETQYF.

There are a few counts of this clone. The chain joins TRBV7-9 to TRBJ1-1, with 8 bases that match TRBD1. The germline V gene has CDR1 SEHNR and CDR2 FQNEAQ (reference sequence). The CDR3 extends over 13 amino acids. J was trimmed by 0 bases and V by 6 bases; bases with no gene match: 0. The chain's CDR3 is CASRTGVNTEAFF. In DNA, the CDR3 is TGTGCCAGCAGGACAGGGGTGAACACTGAAGCTTTCTTT.

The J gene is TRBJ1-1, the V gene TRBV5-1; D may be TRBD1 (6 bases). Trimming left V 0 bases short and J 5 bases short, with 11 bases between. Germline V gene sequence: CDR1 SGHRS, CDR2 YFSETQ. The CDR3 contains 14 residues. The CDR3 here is CASSLGPQGTEAFF. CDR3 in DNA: TGCGCCAGCAGCTTGGGACCCCAGGGGACTGAAGCTTTCTTT.

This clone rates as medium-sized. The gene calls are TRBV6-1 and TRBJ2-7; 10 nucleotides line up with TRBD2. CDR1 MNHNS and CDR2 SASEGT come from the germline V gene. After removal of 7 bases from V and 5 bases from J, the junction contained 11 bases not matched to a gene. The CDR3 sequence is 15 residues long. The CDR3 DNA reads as TGTGCCAGCAAGTTCACCCCAGCGGGAGGGGACGAGCAGTACTTC. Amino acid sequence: CASKFTPAGGDEQYF.

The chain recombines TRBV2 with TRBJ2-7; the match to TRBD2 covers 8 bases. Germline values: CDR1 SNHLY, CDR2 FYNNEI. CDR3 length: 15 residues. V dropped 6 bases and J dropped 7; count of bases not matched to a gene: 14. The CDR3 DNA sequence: TGTGCCAGCAGACTCCTGACCGGGAGGGCCGGGGAGCAGTACTTC. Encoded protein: CASRLLTGRAGEQYF.

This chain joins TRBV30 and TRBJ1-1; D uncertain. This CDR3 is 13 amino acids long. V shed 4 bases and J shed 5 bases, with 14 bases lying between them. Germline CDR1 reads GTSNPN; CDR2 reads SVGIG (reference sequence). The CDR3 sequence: CAWIGGPGTEAFF. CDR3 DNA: TGTGCCTGGATAGGCGGGCCTGGAACTGAAGCTTTCTTT. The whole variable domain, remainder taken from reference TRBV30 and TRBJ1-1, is SQTIHQWPATLVQPVGSPLSLECTVEGTSNPNLYWYRQAAGRGLQLLFYSVGIGQISSEVPQNLSASRPQDRQFILSSKKLLLSDSGFYLCAWIGGPGTEAFFGQGTRLTVV.

DNA for the CDR3: TGTGCCAGCTCATCCGGGACAGCGAACTCCTACGAGCAGTACTTC. Residues: CASSSGTANSYEQYF. The chain uses TRBV18 and TRBJ2-7; 7 positions match TRBD1. Germline V lookup: CDR1 KGHSH, CDR2 LQKENI. The CDR3 consists of 15 residues. The V and J ends lost 5 bases and 0 bases, in that order; junction bases with no gene match: 7.

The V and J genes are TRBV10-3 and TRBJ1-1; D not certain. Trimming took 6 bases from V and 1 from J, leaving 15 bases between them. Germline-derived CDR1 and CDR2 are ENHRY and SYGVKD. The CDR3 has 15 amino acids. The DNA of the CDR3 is TGTGCCATCAGGACCGAGTTGGGCGAGAACACTGAAGCTTTCTTT. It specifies CAIRTELGENTEAFF.

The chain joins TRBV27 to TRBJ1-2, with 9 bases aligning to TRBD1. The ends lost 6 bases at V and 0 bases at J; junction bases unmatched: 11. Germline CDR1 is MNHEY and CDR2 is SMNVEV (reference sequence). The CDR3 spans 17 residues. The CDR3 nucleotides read TGTGCCAGCAGAAAGCCCGGGACAGGGACAGCTAACTATGGCTACACCTTC. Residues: CASRKPGTGTANYGYTF.